These T cell receptor beta chains were read from a single sample in a study of cytomegalovirus exposure and HLA in healthy donors. Here immunoSEQ multiplex PCR was the method, and the copy in TCRdb shows in-frame clones only, minus some. Of 150,000 to 170,000 clones in the sample, around 75% were seen once. Sequencing used PBMCs. The source of these receptors is a man aged 25 to 40 in good health and CMV-seropositive. Each CDR3 is given with its conserved first and last residue. Each record gives: CDR3 DNA, CDR3 protein, clone size, V gene, J gene, D gene. A D gene is named only where the DNA matches it firmly. Expanded clones get a size class; other rows say once, few or many, or leave the size out.

CDR3 DNA: TGCGCCAGCAGCTTTACAGGGGGCCAGCAGCCCCAGCATTTT; CDR3 protein: CASSFTGGQQPQHF; clone size: .; V gene: TRBV5-1; J gene: TRBJ1-5; D gene: TRBD1
CDR3 DNA: TGTGCCAGCAGGACTCCGGGGGATCAAGAGACCCAGTACTTC; CDR3 protein: CASRTPGDQETQYF; clone size: .; V gene: TRBV2; J gene: TRBJ2-5; D gene: .
CDR3 DNA: TGTGCCAGCGCGGTAGAAGATCAGCCCCAGCATTTT; CDR3 protein: CASAVEDQPQHF; clone size: few; V gene: TRBV7-9; J gene: TRBJ1-5; D gene: .
CDR3 DNA: TGTGCCAGCAGTTTTGGGACAACTAGCACAGATACGCAGTATTTT; CDR3 protein: CASSFGTTSTDTQYF; clone size: few; V gene: TRBV28; J gene: TRBJ2-3; D gene: .
CDR3 DNA: TGCAGCGTTGCTCGGAACTCGGCGGATGAGCAGTTCTTC; CDR3 protein: CSVARNSADEQFF; clone size: .; V gene: TRBV29-1; J gene: TRBJ2-1; D gene: .
CDR3 DNA: TGTGCCAGCAGCCACCTCCCCTGGGCAGCGGGGAGCACAGATACGCAGTATTTT; CDR3 protein: CASSHLPWAAGSTDTQYF; clone size: .; V gene: TRBV14; J gene: TRBJ2-3; D gene: TRBD2
CDR3 DNA: TGCGCCAGCACCGACACCGGGGAGCTGTTTTTT; CDR3 protein: CASTDTGELFF; clone size: .; V gene: TRBV5-1; J gene: TRBJ2-2; D gene: .
CDR3 DNA: TGTGCCAGCAGCTTAGTAGGAGATAACTATGGCTACACCTTC; CDR3 protein: CASSLVGDNYGYTF; clone size: .; V gene: TRBV13; J gene: TRBJ1-2; D gene: .
CDR3 DNA: TGTGCCAGCAGTCCGAGCCCCCGGGACAGTCGTAATGAAAAACTGTTTTTT; CDR3 protein: CASSPSPRDSRNEKLFF; clone size: .; V gene: TRBV28; J gene: TRBJ1-4; D gene: TRBD1
CDR3 DNA: TGTGCCAGCAGTGATCCGGGGGAGTCTATATATGGCTACACCTTC; CDR3 protein: CASSDPGESIYGYTF; clone size: .; V gene: TRBV6-1; J gene: TRBJ1-2; D gene: .
CDR3 DNA: TGTGCCAGCAGACTCGGGGGGCAAGCGAATACGCAGTATTTT; CDR3 protein: CASRLGGQANTQYF; clone size: .; V gene: TRBV28; J gene: TRBJ2-3; D gene: .
CDR3 DNA: TGTGCCAGCAGGCCTACAGGGAGCAATCAGCCCCAGCATTTT; CDR3 protein: CASRPTGSNQPQHF; clone size: few; V gene: TRBV7-8; J gene: TRBJ1-5; D gene: .
CDR3 DNA: TGTGCCAGCTCACCAGACGGAGGTGCGACTGGCTACACCTTC; CDR3 protein: CASSPDGGATGYTF; clone size: .; V gene: TRBV18; J gene: TRBJ1-2; D gene: .
CDR3 DNA: TGCGCCAGCAGCTTGGGCGGGGACAACTATGGCTACACCTTC; CDR3 protein: CASSLGGDNYGYTF; clone size: .; V gene: TRBV5-1; J gene: TRBJ1-2; D gene: .
CDR3 DNA: TGTGCCAGCAGCCAAGAACGGGATAGCACAGATACGCAGTATTTT; CDR3 protein: CASSQERDSTDTQYF; clone size: few; V gene: TRBV4-2; J gene: TRBJ2-3; D gene: .
CDR3 DNA: TGCAGCGTCGGTATAAGTTCGAGTCGCATCGAAAAACTGTTTTTT; CDR3 protein: CSVGISSSRIEKLFF; clone size: .; V gene: TRBV29-1; J gene: TRBJ1-4; D gene: .
CDR3 DNA: TGTGCCGGGGCGGGGTTCTCCTACGAGCAGTACTTC; CDR3 protein: CAGAGFSYEQYF; clone size: .; V gene: TRBV30; J gene: TRBJ2-7; D gene: .
CDR3 DNA: TGTGCCAGCAGTCCACTCAGCGGGGGGGGGTCAGATACGCAGTATTTT; CDR3 protein: CASSPLSGGGSDTQYF; clone size: .; V gene: TRBV14; J gene: TRBJ2-3; D gene: TRBD2
CDR3 DNA: TGTGCCAGCAGCTTGGCGGGGGTGGCTAATGAAAAACTGTTTTTT; CDR3 protein: CASSLAGVANEKLFF; clone size: .; V gene: TRBV5-8; J gene: TRBJ1-4; D gene: .
CDR3 DNA: TGTGCCAGCAGTGAAAGGACAGGGTTTCGCTGGAATCAGCCCCAGCATTTT; CDR3 protein: CASSERTGFRWNQPQHF; clone size: once; V gene: TRBV6-1; J gene: TRBJ1-5; D gene: TRBD1
CDR3 DNA: TGTGCCAGCAGCCCCCAGACAGGACTGTCCACTGAAGCTTTCTTT; CDR3 protein: CASSPQTGLSTEAFF; clone size: .; V gene: TRBV7-8; J gene: TRBJ1-1; D gene: .
CDR3 DNA: TGCGCCAGCAGTGATGGGGACAGGGAGGATCAGCCCCAGCATTTT; CDR3 protein: CASSDGDREDQPQHF; clone size: .; V gene: TRBV10-1; J gene: TRBJ1-5; D gene: TRBD1
CDR3 DNA: TGCGCCAGCAGCCAAGATACGAGACAGGGCTATGGCTACACCTTC; CDR3 protein: CASSQDTRQGYGYTF; clone size: few; V gene: TRBV4-3; J gene: TRBJ1-2; D gene: TRBD1
CDR3 DNA: TGTGCCAGCAGCTTAGGGGGACAGGGGAACACTGAAGCTTTCTTT; CDR3 protein: CASSLGGQGNTEAFF; clone size: .; V gene: TRBV7-6; J gene: TRBJ1-1; D gene: TRBD1
CDR3 DNA: TGTGCCAGCAGTGGAGGAGGGACTGAAGCTTTCTTT; CDR3 protein: CASSGGGTEAFF; clone size: few; V gene: TRBV25-1; J gene: TRBJ1-1; D gene: .
CDR3 DNA: TGTGCCCGCGGACTGGGCACAGATACGCAGTATTTT; CDR3 protein: CARGLGTDTQYF; clone size: .; V gene: TRBV30; J gene: TRBJ2-3; D gene: .
CDR3 DNA: TGTGCCAGCAGTTTAGAGACTAGCGGGCAAGAGACCCAGTACTTC; CDR3 protein: CASSLETSGQETQYF; clone size: .; V gene: TRBV28; J gene: TRBJ2-5; D gene: TRBD2
CDR3 DNA: TGTGCCAGCAGTTTTAGCGTCTTAAGGGAGACCCAGTACTTC; CDR3 protein: CASSFSVLRETQYF; clone size: .; V gene: TRBV28; J gene: TRBJ2-5; D gene: .
CDR3 DNA: TGTGCCAGCAAGCGCCAGGGGGTCTCCTACGAGCAGTACTTC; CDR3 protein: CASKRQGVSYEQYF; clone size: .; V gene: TRBV11-2; J gene: TRBJ2-7; D gene: TRBD1
CDR3 DNA: TGCGCCAGCAGTGCGACAGGGGCGAACACTGAAGCTTTCTTT; CDR3 protein: CASSATGANTEAFF; clone size: .; V gene: TRBV10-1; J gene: TRBJ1-1; D gene: TRBD1
CDR3 DNA: TGTGCCAGCAGCCTAAGCGGGAGAACCGGGGAGCTGTTTTTT; CDR3 protein: CASSLSGRTGELFF; clone size: .; V gene: TRBV7-8; J gene: TRBJ2-2; D gene: TRBD2
CDR3 DNA: TGTGCCAGCACTAGGGGACAGGGTTCTCAGCCCCAGCATTTT; CDR3 protein: CASTRGQGSQPQHF; clone size: few; V gene: TRBV6-4; J gene: TRBJ1-5; D gene: TRBD1
CDR3 DNA: TGTGCCAGCAGACGCTTGACTAGTTCCTCCGGGGAGCTGTTTTTT; CDR3 protein: CASRRLTSSSGELFF; clone size: .; V gene: TRBV28; J gene: TRBJ2-2; D gene: .
CDR3 DNA: TGTGCCAGTAGTATTGCGCAGGACAGCTCCTACGAGCAGTACTTC; CDR3 protein: CASSIAQDSSYEQYF; clone size: .; V gene: TRBV19; J gene: TRBJ2-7; D gene: .
CDR3 DNA: TGTGCCAGCGCAGTGGGGGGGCGGGTAGGTCAGCCCCAGCATTTT; CDR3 protein: CASAVGGRVGQPQHF; clone size: .; V gene: TRBV7-3; J gene: TRBJ1-5; D gene: .
CDR3 DNA: TGTGCCAGCAGCGTTTCATCCCAAGAGACCCAGTACTTC; CDR3 protein: CASSVSSQETQYF; clone size: .; V gene: TRBV7-6; J gene: TRBJ2-5; D gene: .
CDR3 DNA: TGCGCCAGCAGCCTCCAAGAGCGGGGAGCCTACGAGCAGTACTTC; CDR3 protein: CASSLQERGAYEQYF; clone size: .; V gene: TRBV4-3; J gene: TRBJ2-7; D gene: TRBD2
CDR3 DNA: TGCAGCGTTGAGGGGGGTGGGGAGCAGTACTTC; CDR3 protein: CSVEGGGEQYF; clone size: .; V gene: TRBV29-1; J gene: TRBJ2-7; D gene: .
CDR3 DNA: TGTGCCAGCAGTCAAGACAGGTTAGCCAAAAACATTCAGTACTTC; CDR3 protein: CASSQDRLAKNIQYF; clone size: .; V gene: TRBV6-6; J gene: TRBJ2-4; D gene: .
CDR3 DNA: TGTGCCAGCAGCTTAGAGACGACGGGCTACAATGAGCAGTTCTTC; CDR3 protein: CASSLETTGYNEQFF; clone size: .; V gene: TRBV7-2; J gene: TRBJ2-1; D gene: .
CDR3 DNA: TGTGCCAGCAAATTAGGCGGGTCTGGCTCCTACAATGAGCAGTTCTTC; CDR3 protein: CASKLGGSGSYNEQFF; clone size: .; V gene: TRBV27; J gene: TRBJ2-1; D gene: .
CDR3 DNA: TGTGCCAGCAGCGTAGGGGGGTCGGACAGGAGGCGTGATACGCAGTATTTT; CDR3 protein: CASSVGGSDRRRDTQYF; clone size: .; V gene: TRBV9; J gene: TRBJ2-3; D gene: TRBD1
CDR3 DNA: TGTGCCAGCAGCTTAGAGGCCCTGAACACTGAAGCTTTCTTT; CDR3 protein: CASSLEALNTEAFF; clone size: .; V gene: TRBV11-2; J gene: TRBJ1-1; D gene: .
CDR3 DNA: TGTGCCAGCAGCCAAGTTGGGACTAGCGGGAGTTACGAGCAGTACTTC; CDR3 protein: CASSQVGTSGSYEQYF; clone size: .; V gene: TRBV4-2; J gene: TRBJ2-7; D gene: TRBD2